This TCR beta chain was profiled in a study of OX40 agonist ivuxolimab in advanced cancers. In the study overall: Across the patients, intravenous ivuxolimab was delivered every 2 weeks at 0.01 to 10 mg/kg.

The study sampled blood at baseline, cycle 4 day 1, and cycle 7 day 1. Profiled with immunoSEQ multiplex PCR; TCRdb holds only in-frame clones, not every one. This table has around 100,000 clones, about 91% appearing once. Note on this clone: Its matching antigen is unknown.

Points from the study as a whole: Mean expanded clone counts were higher in CD8+ than CD4+ T cells.

CDR1 is WNHNN, CDR2 SYGVQD, per germline (reference sequence). J gave up 1 base and V 3 bases, and 4 bases lay outside the gene matches. The CDR3 spans 16 residues. The source was CD4+ or CD8+ T cells sorted from blood, collected in a trial of the OX40 agonist ivuxolimab. The TCR was taken from an adult with an advanced solid tumor such as melanoma, head and neck, liver or kidney cancer. This chain uses TRBV10-1 with TRBJ2-3; TRBD2 matches 10 bases. CDR3: CASSDLAGAGTDTQYF. The DNA for the CDR3 is TGCGCCAGCAGTGACCTAGCGGGAGCGGGCACAGATACGCAGTATTTT.